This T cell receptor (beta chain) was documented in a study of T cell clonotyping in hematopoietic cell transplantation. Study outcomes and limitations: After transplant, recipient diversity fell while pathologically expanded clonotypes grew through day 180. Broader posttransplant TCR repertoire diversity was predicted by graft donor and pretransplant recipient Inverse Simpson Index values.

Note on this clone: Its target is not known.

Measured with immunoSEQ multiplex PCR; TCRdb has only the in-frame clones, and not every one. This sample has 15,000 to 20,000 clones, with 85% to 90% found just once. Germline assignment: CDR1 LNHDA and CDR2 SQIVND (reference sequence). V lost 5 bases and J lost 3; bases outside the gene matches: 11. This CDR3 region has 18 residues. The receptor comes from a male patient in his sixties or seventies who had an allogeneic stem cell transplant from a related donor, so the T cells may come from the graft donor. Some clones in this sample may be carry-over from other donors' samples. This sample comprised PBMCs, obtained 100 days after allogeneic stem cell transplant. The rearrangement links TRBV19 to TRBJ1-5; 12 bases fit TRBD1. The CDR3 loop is CASSHNHRDRGLNQPQHF. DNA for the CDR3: TGTGCCAGTAGTCATAACCACCGGGACAGGGGGCTCAATCAGCCCCAGCATTTT.